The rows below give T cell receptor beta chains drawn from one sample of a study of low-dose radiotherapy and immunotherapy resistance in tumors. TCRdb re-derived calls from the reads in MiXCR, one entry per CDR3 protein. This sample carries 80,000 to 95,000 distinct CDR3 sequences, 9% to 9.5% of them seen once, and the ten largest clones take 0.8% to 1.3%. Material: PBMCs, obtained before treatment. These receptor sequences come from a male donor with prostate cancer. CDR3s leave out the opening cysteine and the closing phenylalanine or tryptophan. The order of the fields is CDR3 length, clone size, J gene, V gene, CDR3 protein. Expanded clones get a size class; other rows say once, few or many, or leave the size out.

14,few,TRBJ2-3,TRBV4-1,ASSQNPPLGTDTQY
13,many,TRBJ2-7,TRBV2,ASSQLTSGSGEQY
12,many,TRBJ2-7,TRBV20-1,SAHNGGATYEQY
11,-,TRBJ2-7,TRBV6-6,ASSYEETYEQY
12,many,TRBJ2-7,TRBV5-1,ASSLGQGFDEQY
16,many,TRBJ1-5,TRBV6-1,ASSPGTGFGKSNQPQH
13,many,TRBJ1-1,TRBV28,ASSLGGTGNTEAF
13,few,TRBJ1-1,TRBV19,ASSAHSRKGTEAF
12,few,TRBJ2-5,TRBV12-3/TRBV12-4,ASSPTGPWETQY
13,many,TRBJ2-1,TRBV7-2,ASRPDRVSYNEQF
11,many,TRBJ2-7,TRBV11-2,ASSLTGSPEQY
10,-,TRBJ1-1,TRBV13,ASSPARNEAF
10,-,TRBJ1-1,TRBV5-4,AYTGGNTEAF
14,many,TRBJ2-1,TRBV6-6,ASSYSSGSSYNEQF
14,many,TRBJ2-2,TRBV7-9,ASSSPGGGSSGELF
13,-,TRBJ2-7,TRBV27,ASSLRGQGSYEQY
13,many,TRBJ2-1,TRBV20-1,SARVMARGANEQF
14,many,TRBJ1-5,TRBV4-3,ASSLEAGVGNQPQH
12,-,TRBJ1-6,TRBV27,ASTWTGFVSPLH
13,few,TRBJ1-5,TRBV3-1,ASSRGDRGRQPQH
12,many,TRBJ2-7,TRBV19,ASSIQGSGAEQY
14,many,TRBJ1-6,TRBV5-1,ASSLFGGGGNSPLH
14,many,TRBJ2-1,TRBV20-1,SAGGPPGQKYNEQF
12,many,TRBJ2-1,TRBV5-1,ASSPGQEADEQF
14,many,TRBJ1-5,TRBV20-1,SAREGSTGESQPQH
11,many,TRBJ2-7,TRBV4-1,ASSEGGVYEQY
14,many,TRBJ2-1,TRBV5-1,ASSQGLAVLGNEQF
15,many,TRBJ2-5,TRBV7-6,ASSPSQGALRQETQY
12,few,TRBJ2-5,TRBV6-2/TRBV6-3,ASTPLAGGETQY
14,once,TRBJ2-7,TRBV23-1,ASSHSGTSGSYEQY
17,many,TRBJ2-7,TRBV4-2,ASSQVLPRTGSLHYEQY
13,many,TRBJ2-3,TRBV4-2,ASSLTSGSLDTQY
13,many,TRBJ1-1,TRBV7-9,ASSLGQGTKAEAF
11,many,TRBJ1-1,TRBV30,AWSRWESTEAF
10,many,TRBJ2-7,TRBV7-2,ASSAGGYEQY
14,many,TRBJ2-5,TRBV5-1,ASSFGYQQVQETQY
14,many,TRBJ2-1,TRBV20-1,SAPRGEWGSYNEQF